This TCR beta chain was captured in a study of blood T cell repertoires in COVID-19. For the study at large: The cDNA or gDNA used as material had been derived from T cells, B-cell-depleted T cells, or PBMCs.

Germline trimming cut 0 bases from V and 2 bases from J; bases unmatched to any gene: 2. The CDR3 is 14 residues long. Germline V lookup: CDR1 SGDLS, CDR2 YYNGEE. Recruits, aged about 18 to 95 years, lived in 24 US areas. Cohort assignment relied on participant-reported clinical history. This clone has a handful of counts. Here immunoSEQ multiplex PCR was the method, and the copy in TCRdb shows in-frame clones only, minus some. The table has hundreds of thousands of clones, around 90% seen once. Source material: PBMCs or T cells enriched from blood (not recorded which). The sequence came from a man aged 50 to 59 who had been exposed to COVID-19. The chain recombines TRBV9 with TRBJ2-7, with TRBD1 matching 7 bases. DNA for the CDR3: TGTGCCAGCAGCGTAGGACAGGGAACCTACGAGCAGTACTTC. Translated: CASSVGQGTYEQYF.